This T cell receptor (beta chain) was documented in a study of regulatory T cells in long-lasting Graves disease. Investigators prepared the TCR beta libraries by applying iRepertoire HTBI primers and Arm-PCR of CDR3 regions. TCRdb re-called the multiplex PCR reads with MiXCR, one entry per CDR3 protein. The table lists a few hundred thousand distinct CDR3 sequences, roughly 24% of them singletons. Time point in this sample: persistent/refractory GD, antithyroid drugs over 5 years with positive TRAb. Researchers made the TCR library from RNA that was extracted from PBMCs. Each of the patients was recruited from an endocrinology department situated in Xi'an, China. This CDR3 is 13 amino acids long. The germline CDR1 and CDR2 sequences are KGHSH and LQKENI. Trimming shortened V by 3 bases and J by 4 bases, and 9 bases separated the two germline ends.

V usage is TRBV18 and J usage is TRBJ1-2, with D possibly being TRBD1 (5 bases). Sequenced here: peripheral blood mononuclear cells (PBMCs), sampled when the disease was refractory, from a patient treated with antithyroid drugs. This clonotype was obtained from a woman between 40 and 50 years old with Graves disease. Here the CDR3 reads CASSPGETYGYTF. The DNA for the CDR3 is TGTGCCAGCTCACCGGGGGAGACCTATGGCTACACCTTC.